This is a list of T cell receptor beta chains from one sample in a study of cytomegalovirus exposure and HLA in healthy donors. The repertoire was sequenced with immunoSEQ multiplex PCR; TCRdb's copy has only in-frame clones and lacks some. The table for this sample gives about 130,000 clones. The specimen sequenced was PBMCs. Receptors originate from a man aged 40-49 years in good health and CMV-seronegative. The CDR3 runs from the conserved cysteine through the conserved F or W. A D gene is named only where the DNA matches it firmly.

TRBD1	TRBJ1-2	TRBV28	CASSFLDRVWGYTF	TGTGCCAGCAGTTTCCTCGACAGGGTTTGGGGCTACACCTTC
.	TRBJ1-2	TRBV7-2	CASSNRDQPGYGYTF	TGTGCCAGCAGCAACAGGGACCAACCTGGCTATGGCTACACCTTC
TRBD2	TRBJ2-7	TRBV10-3	CAINGGAYEQYF	TGTGCCATCAACGGGGGGGCCTACGAGCAGTACTTC
.	TRBJ1-1	TRBV27	CASNSRQTESEAFF	TGTGCCAGCAATTCTCGCCAAACCGAGTCTGAAGCTTTCTTT
.	TRBJ1-5	TRBV6-1	CASTQAPSQPQHF	TGTGCCAGCACACAGGCCCCAAGTCAGCCCCAGCATTTT
.	TRBJ1-4	TRBV23-1	CASNSINEKLFF	TGCGCCAGCAACTCAATTAATGAAAAACTGTTTTTT
.	TRBJ2-2	TRBV29-1	CSVENHSTGELFF	TGCAGCGTTGAGAACCACAGCACCGGGGAGCTGTTTTTT
TRBD2	TRBJ2-5	TRBV27	CASGYRGVQRTQYF	TGTGCCAGCGGCTACCGGGGGGTTCAACGGACCCAGTACTTC
.	TRBJ1-6	TRBV5-1	CASRVAFNSPLHF	TGCGCCAGCAGAGTAGCCTTTAATTCACCCCTCCACTTT
TRBD2	TRBJ2-5	TRBV6-6	CASSYSVAGGGETQYF	TGTGCCAGCAGTTACTCGGTAGCGGGAGGGGGAGAGACCCAGTACTTC
.	TRBJ2-7	TRBV5-1	CASSLGPLPSGEQYF	TGCGCCAGCAGCCTCGGGCCCTTACCCTCGGGGGAGCAGTACTTC
TRBD2	TRBJ2-7	TRBV11-2	CASSLVSSGISYEQYF	TGTGCCAGCAGCTTAGTATCGAGCGGGATCTCCTACGAGCAGTACTTC
.	TRBJ2-7	TRBV27	CASSFRARDEQYF	TGTGCCAGCAGTTTCCGGGCGAGGGACGAGCAGTACTTC
.	TRBJ1-1	TRBV6-6	CASSPLTVSEAFF	TGTGCCAGCAGCCCCCTGACAGTCAGTGAAGCTTTCTTT
TRBD2	TRBJ2-3	TRBV5-4	CASSLAGARTDTQYF	TGTGCCAGCAGCCTAGCGGGAGCCCGCACAGATACGCAGTATTTT